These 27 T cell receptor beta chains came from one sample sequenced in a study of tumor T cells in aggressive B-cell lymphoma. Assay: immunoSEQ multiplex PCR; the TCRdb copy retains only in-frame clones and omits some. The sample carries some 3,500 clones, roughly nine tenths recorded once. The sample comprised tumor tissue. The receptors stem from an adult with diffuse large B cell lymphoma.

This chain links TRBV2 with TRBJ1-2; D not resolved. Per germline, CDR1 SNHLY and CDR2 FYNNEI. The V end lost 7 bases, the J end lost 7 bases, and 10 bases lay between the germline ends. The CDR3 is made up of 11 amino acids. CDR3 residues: CASNLGVGYTF. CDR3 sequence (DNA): TGTGCCAGCAACCTCGGGGTTGGCTACACCTTC.

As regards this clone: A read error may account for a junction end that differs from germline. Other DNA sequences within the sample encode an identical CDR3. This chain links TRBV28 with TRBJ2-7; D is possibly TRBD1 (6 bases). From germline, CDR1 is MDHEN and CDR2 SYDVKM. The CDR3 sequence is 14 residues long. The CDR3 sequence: CASSLGGVAYEQYF. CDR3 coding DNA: TGTGCCAGCAGTTTAGGGGGCGTTGCCTACGAGCAGTATTTC.

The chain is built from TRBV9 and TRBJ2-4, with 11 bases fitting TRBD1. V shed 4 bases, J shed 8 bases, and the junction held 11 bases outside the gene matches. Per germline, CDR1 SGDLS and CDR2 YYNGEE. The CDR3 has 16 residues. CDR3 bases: TGTGCCAGCAGCTATCTATCGGGACAGGGGGGGGACATTCAGTACTTC. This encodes CASSYLSGQGGDIQYF.

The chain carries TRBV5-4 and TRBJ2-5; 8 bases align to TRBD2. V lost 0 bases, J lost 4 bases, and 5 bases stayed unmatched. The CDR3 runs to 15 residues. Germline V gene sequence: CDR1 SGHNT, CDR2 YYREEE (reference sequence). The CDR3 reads CASSLAGGPGETQYF. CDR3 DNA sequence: TGTGCCAGCAGCTTGGCGGGAGGGCCGGGAGAGACCCAGTACTTC.

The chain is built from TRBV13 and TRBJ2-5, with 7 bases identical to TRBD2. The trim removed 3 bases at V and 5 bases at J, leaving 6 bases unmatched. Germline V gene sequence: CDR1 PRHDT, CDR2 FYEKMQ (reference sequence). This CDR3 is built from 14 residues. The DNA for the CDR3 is TGTGCCAGCAGCTTCAGGGACGGGGGGGAGACCCAGTACTTC. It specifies CASSFRDGGETQYF.

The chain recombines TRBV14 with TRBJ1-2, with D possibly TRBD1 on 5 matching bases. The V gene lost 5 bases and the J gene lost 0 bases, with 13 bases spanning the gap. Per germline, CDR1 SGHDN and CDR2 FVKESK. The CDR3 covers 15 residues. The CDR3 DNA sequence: TGTGCCAGCAGCGTAGGACATCGACCTAACTATGGCTACACCTTC. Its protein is CASSVGHRPNYGYTF.

CDR3 loop: CASSIWTADMNTEAFF. The CDR3 DNA follows: TGTGCCAGTAGTATATGGACAGCCGATATGAACACTGAAGCTTTCTTT. The chain is built from TRBV19 and TRBJ1-1, with D possibly TRBD1 on 6 matching bases. Trimming shortened V by 2 bases and J by 0 bases, and 13 bases separated the two germline ends. CDR1 and CDR2 from the germline V gene are LNHDA and SQIVND (reference sequence). The CDR3 sequence is 16 residues long.

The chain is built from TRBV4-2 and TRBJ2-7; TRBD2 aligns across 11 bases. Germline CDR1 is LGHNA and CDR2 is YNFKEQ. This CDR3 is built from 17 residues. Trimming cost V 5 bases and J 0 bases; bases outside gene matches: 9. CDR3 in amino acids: CASSGGTSGFSSYEQYF. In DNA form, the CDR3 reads TGTGCCAGCAGCGGGGGGACTAGCGGTTTTAGCTCCTACGAGCAGTACTTC.

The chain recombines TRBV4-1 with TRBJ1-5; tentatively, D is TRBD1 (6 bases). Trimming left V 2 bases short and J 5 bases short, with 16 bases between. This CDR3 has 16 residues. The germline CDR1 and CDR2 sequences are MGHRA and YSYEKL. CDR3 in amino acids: CASSQTETGYHQPQHF. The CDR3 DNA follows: TGCGCCAGCAGCCAAACCGAGACAGGTTATCATCAGCCCCAGCATTTT.

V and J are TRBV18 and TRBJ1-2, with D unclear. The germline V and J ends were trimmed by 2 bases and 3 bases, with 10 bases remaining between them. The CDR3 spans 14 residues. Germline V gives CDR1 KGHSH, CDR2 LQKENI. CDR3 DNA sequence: TGTGCCAGCTCACCATCCTCCGGGGACTATGGCTACACCTTC. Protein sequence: CASSPSSGDYGYTF.

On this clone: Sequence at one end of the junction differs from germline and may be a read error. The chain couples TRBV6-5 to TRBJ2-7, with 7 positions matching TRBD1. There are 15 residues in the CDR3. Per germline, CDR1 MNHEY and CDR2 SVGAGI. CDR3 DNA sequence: TGTGCCAGCAGTTACTTGGGACAGCAAAGCTACGAGCAATACTTC. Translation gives CASSYLGQQSYEQYF.

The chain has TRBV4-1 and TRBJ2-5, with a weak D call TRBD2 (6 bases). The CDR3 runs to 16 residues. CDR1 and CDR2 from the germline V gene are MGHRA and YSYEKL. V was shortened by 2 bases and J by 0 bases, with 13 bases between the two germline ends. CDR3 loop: CASSQMGLLYQETQYF. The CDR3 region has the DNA TGCGCCAGCAGCCAAATGGGACTGCTGTACCAAGAGACCCAGTACTTC.

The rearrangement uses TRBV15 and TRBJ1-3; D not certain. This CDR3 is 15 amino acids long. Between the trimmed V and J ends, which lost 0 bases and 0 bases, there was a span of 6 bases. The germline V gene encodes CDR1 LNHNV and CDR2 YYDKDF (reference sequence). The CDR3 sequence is CATSRDRFSGNTIYF. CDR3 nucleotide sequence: TGTGCCACCAGCAGAGACCGTTTCTCTGGAAACACCATATATTTT. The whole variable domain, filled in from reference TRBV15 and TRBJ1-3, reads DAMVIQNPRYQVTQFGKPVTLSCSQTLNHNVMYWYQQKSSQAPKLLFHYYDKDFNNEADTPDNFQSRRPNTSFCFLDIRSPGLGDTAMYLCATSRDRFSGNTIYFGEGSWLTVV.

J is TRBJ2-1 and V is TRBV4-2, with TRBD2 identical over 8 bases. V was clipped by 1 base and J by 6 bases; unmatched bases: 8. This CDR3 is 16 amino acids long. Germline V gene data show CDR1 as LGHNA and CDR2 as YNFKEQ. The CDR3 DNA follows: TGTGCCAGCAGCCAAGGGGACGGGACTAGGTCCAATGAGCAGTTCTTC. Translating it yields CASSQGDGTRSNEQFF.

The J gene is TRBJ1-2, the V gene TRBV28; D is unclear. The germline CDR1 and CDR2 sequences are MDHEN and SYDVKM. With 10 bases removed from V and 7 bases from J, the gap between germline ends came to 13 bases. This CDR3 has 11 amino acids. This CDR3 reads CATYRGFGYTF. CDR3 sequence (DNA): TGTGCCACCTACCGGGGTTTTGGCTACACCTTC.

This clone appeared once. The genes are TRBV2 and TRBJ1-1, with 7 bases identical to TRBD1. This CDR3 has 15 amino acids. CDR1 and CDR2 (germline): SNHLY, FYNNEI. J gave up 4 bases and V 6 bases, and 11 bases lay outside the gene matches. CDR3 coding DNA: TGTGCCAGCAGAAATAAAGGGGGCGCGATCACTGAAGCTTTCTTT. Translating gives CASRNKGGAITEAFF. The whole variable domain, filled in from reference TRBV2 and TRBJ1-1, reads EPEVTQTPSHQVTQMGQEVILRCVPISNHLYFYWYRQILGQKVEFLVSFYNNEISEKSEIFDDQFSVERPDGSNFTLKIRSTKLEDSAMYFCASRNKGGAITEAFFGQGTRLTVV.

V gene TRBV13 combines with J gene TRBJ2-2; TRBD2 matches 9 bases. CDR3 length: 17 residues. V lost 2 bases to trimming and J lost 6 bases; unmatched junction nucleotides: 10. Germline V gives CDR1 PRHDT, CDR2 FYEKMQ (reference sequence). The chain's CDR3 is CASSLKFGGRAAGELFF. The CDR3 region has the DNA TGTGCCAGCAGCTTAAAGTTCGGCGGGAGGGCCGCCGGGGAGCTGTTTTTT.

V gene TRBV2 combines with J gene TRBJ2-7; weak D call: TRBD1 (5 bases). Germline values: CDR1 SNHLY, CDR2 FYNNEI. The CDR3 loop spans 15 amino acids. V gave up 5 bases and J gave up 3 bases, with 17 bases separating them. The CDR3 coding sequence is TGTGCCAGCAGTAACCGAAGCCTCAGGGACTACGAGCAGTACTTC. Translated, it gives CASSNRSLRDYEQYF.

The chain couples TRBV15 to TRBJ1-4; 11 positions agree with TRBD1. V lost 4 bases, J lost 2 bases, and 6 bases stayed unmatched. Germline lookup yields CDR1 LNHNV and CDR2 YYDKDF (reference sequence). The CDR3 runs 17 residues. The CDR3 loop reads CATSTWTGGMTNEKLFF. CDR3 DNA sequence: TGTGCCACCAGCACCTGGACAGGGGGCATGACTAATGAAAAACTGTTTTTT.

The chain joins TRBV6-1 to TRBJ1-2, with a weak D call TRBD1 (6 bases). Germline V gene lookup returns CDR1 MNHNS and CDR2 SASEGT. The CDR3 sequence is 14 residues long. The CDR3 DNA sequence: TGTGCACGCTGGCCCGGGACAAGGAATCCCGGCTACACCTTC. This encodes CARWPGTRNPGYTF.

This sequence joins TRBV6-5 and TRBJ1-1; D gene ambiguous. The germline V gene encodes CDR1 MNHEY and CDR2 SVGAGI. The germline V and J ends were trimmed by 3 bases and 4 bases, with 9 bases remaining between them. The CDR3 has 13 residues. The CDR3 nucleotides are TGTGCCAGCAGTTATTCCTCACTCACTGAAGCTTTCTTT. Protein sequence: CASSYSSLTEAFF.

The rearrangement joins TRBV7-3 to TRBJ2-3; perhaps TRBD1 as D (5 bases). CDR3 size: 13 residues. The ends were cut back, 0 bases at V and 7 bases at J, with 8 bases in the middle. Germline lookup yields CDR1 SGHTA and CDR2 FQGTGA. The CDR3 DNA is TGTGCCAGCAGCTTAACCCGGACAAATACGCAGTATTTT. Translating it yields CASSLTRTNTQYF. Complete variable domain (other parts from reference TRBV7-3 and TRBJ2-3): GAGVSQTPSNKVTEKGKYVELRCDPISGHTALYWYRQSLGQGPEFLIYFQGTGAADDSGLPNDRFFAVRPEGSVSTLKIQRTERGDSAVYLCASSLTRTNTQYFGPGTRLTVL.

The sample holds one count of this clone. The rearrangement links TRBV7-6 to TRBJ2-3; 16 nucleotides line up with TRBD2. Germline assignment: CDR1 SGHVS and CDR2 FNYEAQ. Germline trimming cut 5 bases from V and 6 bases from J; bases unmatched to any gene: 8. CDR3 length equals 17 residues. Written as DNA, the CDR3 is TGTGCCAGCAGCCGGGGACTAGCGGGGGGGACGTGGGATACGCAGTATTTT. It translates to CASSRGLAGGTWDTQYF.

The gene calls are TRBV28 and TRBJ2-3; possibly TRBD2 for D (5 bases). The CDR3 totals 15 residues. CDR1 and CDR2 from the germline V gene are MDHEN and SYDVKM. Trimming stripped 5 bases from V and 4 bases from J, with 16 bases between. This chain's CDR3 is CASSGRGTVADTQYF. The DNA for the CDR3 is TGTGCCAGCAGTGGCCGGGGAACTGTGGCAGATACGCAGTATTTT.

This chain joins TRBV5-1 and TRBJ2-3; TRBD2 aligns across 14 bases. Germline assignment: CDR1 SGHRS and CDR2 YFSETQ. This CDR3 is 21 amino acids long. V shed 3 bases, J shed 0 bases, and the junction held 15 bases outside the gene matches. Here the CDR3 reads CASSYPVFSGTSGRSTDTQYF. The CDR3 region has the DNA TGCGCCAGCAGCTATCCCGTTTTTTCCGGGACTAGCGGGAGAAGCACAGATACGCAGTATTTT.

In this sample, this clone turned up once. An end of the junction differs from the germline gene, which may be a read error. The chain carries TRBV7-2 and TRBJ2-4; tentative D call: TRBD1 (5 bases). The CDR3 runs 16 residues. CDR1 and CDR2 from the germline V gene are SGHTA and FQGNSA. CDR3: CASNLEAGLAKNIQYF. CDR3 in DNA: TGTGCCAGCAACTTAGAGGCAGGGCTAGCCAAAAACATTCAGTACTTC.

The CDR3 loop reads CASSLRVSYEQYF. In DNA form, the CDR3 reads TGTGCCAGCAGCTTACGGGTCTCCTACGAGCAGTACTTC. The chain carries TRBV7-8 and TRBJ2-7; D uncertain. The CDR3 runs to 13 residues. The germline gives CDR1 SGHVS, CDR2 FQNEAQ. Deletions cut 2 bases from V and 0 bases from J, with 5 bases between.